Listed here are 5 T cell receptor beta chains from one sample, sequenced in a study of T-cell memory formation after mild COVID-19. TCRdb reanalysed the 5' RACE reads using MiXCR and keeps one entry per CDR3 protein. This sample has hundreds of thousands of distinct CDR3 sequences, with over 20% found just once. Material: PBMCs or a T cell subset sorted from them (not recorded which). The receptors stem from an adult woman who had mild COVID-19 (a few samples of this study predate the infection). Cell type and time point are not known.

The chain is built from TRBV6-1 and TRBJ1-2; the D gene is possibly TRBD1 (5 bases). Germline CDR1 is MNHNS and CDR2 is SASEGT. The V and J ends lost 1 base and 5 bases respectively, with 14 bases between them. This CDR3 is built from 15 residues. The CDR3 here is CASSEVLAGGYGYTF. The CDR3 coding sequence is TGTGCCAGCAGTGAAGTTTTGGCGGGGGGGTATGGCTACACCTTC.

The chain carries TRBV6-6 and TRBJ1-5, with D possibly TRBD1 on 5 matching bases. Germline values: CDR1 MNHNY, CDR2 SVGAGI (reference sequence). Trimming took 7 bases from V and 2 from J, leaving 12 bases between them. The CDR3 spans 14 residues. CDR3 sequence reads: CASNTGQGNQPQHF. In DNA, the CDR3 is TGTGCCAGCAACACGGGGCAGGGCAATCAGCCCCAGCATTTT.

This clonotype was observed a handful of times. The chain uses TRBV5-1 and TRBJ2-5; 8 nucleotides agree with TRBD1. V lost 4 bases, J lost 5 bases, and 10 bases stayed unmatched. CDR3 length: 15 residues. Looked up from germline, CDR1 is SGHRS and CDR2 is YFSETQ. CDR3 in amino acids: CASSVGQGNWETQYF. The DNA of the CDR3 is TGCGCCAGCAGCGTTGGACAGGGAAATTGGGAGACCCAGTACTTC.

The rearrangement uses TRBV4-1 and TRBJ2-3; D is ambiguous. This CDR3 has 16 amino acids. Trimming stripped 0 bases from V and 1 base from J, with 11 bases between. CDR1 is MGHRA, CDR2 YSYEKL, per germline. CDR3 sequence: CASSQDGDIRTDTQYF. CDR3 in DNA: TGCGCCAGCAGCCAAGATGGAGACATCCGCACAGATACGCAGTATTTT.

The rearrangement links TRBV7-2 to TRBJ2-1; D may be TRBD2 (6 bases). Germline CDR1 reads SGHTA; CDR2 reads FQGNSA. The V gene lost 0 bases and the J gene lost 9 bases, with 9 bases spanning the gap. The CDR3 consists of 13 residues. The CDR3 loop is CASSLAEGSEQFF. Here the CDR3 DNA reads TGTGCCAGCAGCTTAGCGGAGGGGAGTGAGCAGTTCTTC.